The rows below give T cell receptor beta chains drawn from one sample of a study of breast tumors, draining lymph nodes, adjacent tissues. TCRdb analysed the multiplex PCR reads with MiXCR anew, one entry per CDR3 protein. The table has about 220,000 distinct CDR3 sequences, less than 40% seen once. The sequencing sample was made of axillary lymph node tissue. The receptors were gathered from a female donor with breast cancer. Some clones in this sample may be carry-over from other donors' samples. The CDR3 runs from the conserved cysteine through the conserved F or W. Each record gives: CDR3 length, D gene, clone size, J gene, V gene, CDR3 DNA, CDR3 protein. The D gene is left open where the match is weak. The size field is filled for only some rows; it gives once, few, many or a size class.

>15|NA|many|TRBJ2-3|TRBV5-6
TGTGCCAGCAGCATATGGGGGGGGCCGCCAGATACGCAGTATTTT
CASSIWGGPPDTQYF
>13|NA|few|TRBJ1-4|TRBV5-8
TGTGCCAGCAGTGACATCCTAAATGAAAAACTGTTTTTT
CASSDILNEKLFF
>14|NA|NA|TRBJ2-5|TRBV7-3
TGTGCCAGCAGCTTAACGACAGCAAAAGAGACCCAGTACTTC
CASSLTTAKETQYF
>12|NA|many|TRBJ1-3|TRBV12-3/TRBV12-4
TGTGCCAGCAGTTGGGGTGGGGACACCATATATTTT
CASSWGGDTIYF
>14|TRBD1|medium-sized|TRBJ2-7|TRBV20-1
TGCAGTGCTGAGACAGGGGGCAGCTCCTACGAGCAGTACTTC
CSAETGGSSYEQYF
>16|TRBD2|many|TRBJ2-3|TRBV5-1
TGCGCCAGCAGCACGGGACTAGCACTACGTGGGGATACGCAGTATTTT
CASSTGLALRGDTQYF
>15|NA|many|TRBJ1-4|TRBV7-9
TGTGCCAGCAGCCGAAGACAGCCAACTAATGAAAAACTGTTTTTT
CASSRRQPTNEKLFF
>15|NA|many|TRBJ2-2|TRBV7-7
TGTGCTAGCAGCGCCGGACCGACGAGAGTCGGGGAGCTGTTTTTT
CASSAGPTRVGELFF
>15|TRBD2|many|TRBJ2-3|TRBV29-1
TGCAGCGTTGGGGTAGCGGGAGGGGGCACAGATACGCAGTATTTT
CSVGVAGGGTDTQYF
>16|NA|NA|TRBJ2-1|TRBV10-3
TGTGCCAGCAGTTTAAGGACTTCCAGCTCCTACAATGAGCAGTTCTTC
CASSLRTSSSYNEQFF
>15|NA|few|TRBJ2-5|TRBV7-2
TGTGCCAGCAGCGTCATACTAGCAGCTCAAGAGACCCAGCACTTC
CASSVILAAQETQHF
>15|TRBD2|few|TRBJ2-2|TRBV5-1
TGCGCCAGCAGCTTGGTAGCGGGGTCCGCCGGGGAGCTGTTTTTT
CASSLVAGSAGELFF
>14|NA|many|TRBJ1-6|TRBV28
TGTGCCAGCAGTTTTGTACCCAGGGGCTCACCCCTCCACTTT
CASSFVPRGSPLHF
>16|NA|NA|TRBJ1-5|TRBV16
TGTGCCAGCAGCCAATCGGGGCAGGGGCTGGATCGGCCCCAGCATTTT
CASSQSGQGLDRPQHF
>11|TRBD1|few|TRBJ1-4|TRBV10-3
TGTGCCACTGGACAGGGGGAAAAACTGTTTTTT
CATGQGEKLFF
>16|TRBD1|NA|TRBJ2-1|TRBV11-3
TGTGCCAGCAGCTTAGAGGACAGGCACTCCTACAATGAGCAGTTCTTC
CASSLEDRHSYNEQFF
>13|NA|NA|TRBJ1-3|TRBV29-1
TGCAGCCAGGGCCATGGACGGGGAAACACCATATATTTT
CSQGHGRGNTIYF
>14|TRBD1|NA|TRBJ2-1|TRBV9
TGTGCCAGCAGCCTGATGACAGGGGGGGAGGAGCAGTTCTTC
CASSLMTGGEEQFF
>14|NA|few|TRBJ2-1|TRBV6-6
TGTGCCAGCAGGCACTCGCAGAGCTTGCATGAGCAGTTCTTC
CASRHSQSLHEQFF
>17|TRBD2|NA|TRBJ2-5|TRBV28
TGTGCCAGCACCCCGGGACTAGTGAGTTTTCTAGGAGAGACCCAGTACTTC
CASTPGLVSFLGETQYF
>15|NA|few|TRBJ2-5|TRBV5-1
TGCGCCAGCAGCCCCTCCGGGTGGGGTCGGGAGACCCAGTACTTC
CASSPSGWGRETQYF
>15|NA|many|TRBJ1-5|TRBV4-3
TGCGCCAGCAGCCAAGACGGCTATAGCAATCAGCCCCAGCATTTT
CASSQDGYSNQPQHF